This entry features one T cell receptor beta chain sequence. This sample was included in a study of naive and memory T cell subsets. Blood and skin TCR RNA was reverse transcribed with alpha and beta constant primers. Each CDR3 protein gets one entry after TCRdb re-called the 5' RACE reads with MiXCR. The repertoire holds tens of thousands of distinct CDR3 sequences, under 30% seen once, with about 1.7% in the top ten. Adult healthy volunteers gave 2.5 ml peripheral blood for whole-blood RNA. The library had UMIs added by 3' ligation of an oligonucleotide to TCR cDNA. Reverse transcription used DNase-treated unsorted total RNA, aiming for 1 to 1000 ng. There are 14 residues in the CDR3. Trimming pared 5 bases from V and 0 bases from J, leaving 7 bases between. Germline V CDR1 and CDR2: ENHRY, SYGVKD.

This clonotype was sampled from a female donor in good health. The chain has TRBV10-3 and TRBJ2-2; TRBD1 might be the D (6 bases). The CDR3 loop reads CAISTGTNTGELFF. Written as DNA, the CDR3 is TGTGCCATCAGTACAGGGACGAACACCGGGGAGCTGTTTTTT.